The 7 T cell receptor beta chains below were found in one sample sequenced in a study of blood T cell repertoires in COVID-19. Assay: immunoSEQ multiplex PCR; the TCRdb copy retains only in-frame clones and omits some. The sample contains approximately 460,000 clones, roughly 87% of which appear only once. Material: peripheral blood. The source of these receptors is a man younger than 35 with COVID-19, enrolled during active disease.

The chain employs TRBV6-5 and TRBJ2-5; TRBD2 matches at 9 bases. Germline V CDR1 and CDR2: MNHEY, SVGAGI. The CDR3 extends over 15 amino acids. V was clipped by 2 bases and J by 2 bases; unmatched bases: 3. CDR3 in amino acids: CASSYGAGGQETQYF. The CDR3 region has the DNA TGTGCCAGCAGTTACGGGGCGGGGGGGCAAGAGACCCAGTACTTC.

CDR3 protein: CASSTTRGGPYEQYF. The CDR3 DNA reads as TGTGCCAGTAGTACGACCCGCGGGGGGCCGTACGAGCAGTACTTC. V and J are TRBV19 and TRBJ2-7; TRBD2 agrees at 8 bases. Germline loops: CDR1 LNHDA, CDR2 SQIVND (reference sequence). The CDR3 has 15 amino acids. V lost 4 bases to trimming and J lost 4 bases; unmatched junction nucleotides: 9.

The chain combines TRBV2 with TRBJ2-2; tentatively, D is TRBD1 (5 bases). This CDR3 is built from 14 residues. Per germline, CDR1 SNHLY and CDR2 FYNNEI. Trimming pared 10 bases from V and 4 bases from J, leaving 16 bases between. DNA for the CDR3: TGTGCCACCGCTTTGGGGCCGTTCACCGGGGAGCTGTTTTTT. Translation gives CATALGPFTGELFF.

V and J are TRBV6-1 and TRBJ2-7; the D is unclear. There are 15 residues in the CDR3. V lost 3 bases and J lost 3, with 15 bases in between. CDR1 and CDR2 from the germline V gene are MNHNS and SASEGT. CDR3 coding DNA: TGTGCCAGCAGTGAGCGGTCAGACCGACTCTACGAGCAGTACTTC. Amino acids: CASSERSDRLYEQYF.

This rearrangement joins TRBV30 to TRBJ2-7; TRBD1 agrees at 8 bases. With 2 bases clipped from V and 4 bases from J, the junction kept 7 bases outside the gene matches. Germline loops: CDR1 GTSNPN, CDR2 SVGIG (reference sequence). The CDR3 length is 14 residues. Here the CDR3 reads CAWSTGQGLYEQYF. Here the CDR3 DNA reads TGTGCCTGGAGTACCGGACAGGGTTTGTACGAGCAGTACTTC. Filled out from reference TRBV30 and TRBJ2-7, the complete variable domain reads SQTIHQWPATLVQPVGSPLSLECTVEGTSNPNLYWYRQAAGRGLQLLFYSVGIGQISSEVPQNLSASRPQDRQFILSSKKLLLSDSGFYLCAWSTGQGLYEQYFGPGTRLTVT.

The chain links TRBV2 to TRBJ2-5; D is possibly TRBD2 (6 bases). CDR3 length: 14 residues. Looked up from germline, CDR1 is SNHLY and CDR2 is FYNNEI. V lost 5 bases, J lost 7 bases, and 17 bases lay in between. The CDR3 nucleotides read TGTGCCAGCAGTTCCCGTTCTAGCGTGGGGACCCAGTACTTC. Protein sequence: CASSSRSSVGTQYF.

This clone was observed once. The chain has TRBV18 and TRBJ2-1; D perhaps matches TRBD2 (7 bases). Germline CDR1 is KGHSH and CDR2 is LQKENI. With 4 bases removed from V and 3 bases from J, the gap between germline ends came to 16 bases. CDR3 length: 16 amino acids. For the CDR3, the DNA is TGTGCCAGCTCACGAGATATGGGGGGGCGCTACAATGAGCAGTTCTTC. This translates into CASSRDMGGRYNEQFF.